This T cell receptor (beta chain) stems from a study of human T cells and chemical hapten exposure. A single record per CDR3 protein comes from TCRdb applying MiXCR to the 5' RACE reads. The sample consists of more than 140,000 distinct CDR3 sequences, around 4% of them appearing once. This clonotype has ten or more counts. With 4 bases removed from V and 2 bases from J, the gap between germline ends came to 13 bases. The CDR3 sequence is 15 residues long. Per germline, CDR1 SGHDT and CDR2 YYEEEE. Before extraction, the whole blood was not fractionated, and total RNA was taken from it. V usage is TRBV5-6 and J usage is TRBJ2-1; possibly TRBD2 for D (6 bases). The TCR sequence derives from a female donor in good health. The CDR3: CASSPVGGPYNEQFF. CDR3 DNA sequence: TGTGCCAGCAGCCCCGTCGGGGGTCCCTACAATGAGCAGTTCTTC. The full variable domain, rest sourced from reference TRBV5-6 and TRBJ2-1, is DAGVTQSPTHLIKTRGQQVTLRCSPKSGHDTVSWYQQALGQGPQFIFQYYEEEERQRGNFPDRFSGHQFPNYSSELNVNALLLGDSALYLCASSPVGGPYNEQFFGPGTRLTVL.